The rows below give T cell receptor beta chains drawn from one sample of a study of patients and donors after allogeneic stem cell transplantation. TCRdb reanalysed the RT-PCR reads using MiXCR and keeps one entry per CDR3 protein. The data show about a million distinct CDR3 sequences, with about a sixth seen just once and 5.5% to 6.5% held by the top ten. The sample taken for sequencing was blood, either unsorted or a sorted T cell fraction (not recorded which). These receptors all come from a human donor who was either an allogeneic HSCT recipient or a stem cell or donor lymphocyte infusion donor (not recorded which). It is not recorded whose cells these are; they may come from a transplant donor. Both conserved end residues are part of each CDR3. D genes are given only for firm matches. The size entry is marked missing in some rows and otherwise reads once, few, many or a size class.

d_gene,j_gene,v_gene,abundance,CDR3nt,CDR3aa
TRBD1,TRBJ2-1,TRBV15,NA,TGTGCCACCAGCGGAGGACAGGGGGCAGTTAATGAGCAGTTCTTC,CATSGGQGAVNEQFF
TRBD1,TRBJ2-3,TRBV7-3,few,TGTGCCAGCAACGACAGGGGCACAGATACGCAGTATTTT,CASNDRGTDTQYF
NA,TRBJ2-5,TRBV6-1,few,TGTGCCAGCAGGTATAGGGGGAGCGAACCGGAGACCCAGTACTTC,CASRYRGSEPETQYF
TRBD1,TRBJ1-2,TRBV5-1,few,TGCGCCAGCGACGACAGGGTCTTC,CASDDRVF
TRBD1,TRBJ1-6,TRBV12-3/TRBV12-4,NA,TGTGCCAGCAGTCAAAAGAGGGACAGGTTATATAATTCACCCCTCCACTTT,CASSQKRDRLYNSPLHF
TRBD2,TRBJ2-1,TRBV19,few,TGTGCCAGTAGTATAACAGCGGGGGGTCCGAATGAGCAGTTCTTC,CASSITAGGPNEQFF
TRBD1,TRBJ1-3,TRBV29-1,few,TGCAGCGTTGTAGGTCGGCAGGGGGCTGGAAACACCATATATTTT,CSVVGRQGAGNTIYF
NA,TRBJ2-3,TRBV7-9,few,TGTGCCAGCAGCCTTTGGCCCCCGGGCCCAGATACGCAGTATTTT,CASSLWPPGPDTQYF
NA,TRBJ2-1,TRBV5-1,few,TGCGCCAGCAGCCTATCGATAGGGGGATGGGGGTACAATGAGCAGTTCTTC,CASSLSIGGWGYNEQFF
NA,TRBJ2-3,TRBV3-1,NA,TGTGCCGTCTCCCGGGACCTTAAAGGCGCAGATACGCAGTATTTT,CAVSRDLKGADTQYF
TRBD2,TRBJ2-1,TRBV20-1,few,TGCAGTGCTAGAGCCCTACTAGCGCCCTCCTACAATGAGCAGTTCTTC,CSARALLAPSYNEQFF
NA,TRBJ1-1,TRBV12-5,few,TGTGCTAGTGGTACCACAGCGAACACTGAAGCTTTCTTT,CASGTTANTEAFF
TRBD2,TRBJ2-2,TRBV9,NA,TGTGCCAGCAGCGTAGGCGCGGGGGGAGGCACCGGGGAGCTGTTTTTT,CASSVGAGGGTGELFF
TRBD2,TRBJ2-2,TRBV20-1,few,TGCAGTGCTCGGACTAGCGGGAGGGACACCGGGGAGCTGTTTTTT,CSARTSGRDTGELFF
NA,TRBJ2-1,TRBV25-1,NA,TGTGCCAGCAGAAGGAGCCCTAAGGGGAGTGAGCAGTTCTTC,CASRRSPKGSEQFF
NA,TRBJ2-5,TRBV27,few,TGTGCCAGCAGTTTATCGGGGCAGAGAGAGACCCAGTACTTC,CASSLSGQRETQYF
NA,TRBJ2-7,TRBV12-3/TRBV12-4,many,TGTGCCAGCAGTTCTAGCGTCCACGAGCAGTACTTC,CASSSSVHEQYF
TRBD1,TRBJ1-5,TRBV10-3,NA,TGTGCCATCAGTGGGACAGGCAACGATCTGCCCCAGCATTTT,CAISGTGNDLPQHF
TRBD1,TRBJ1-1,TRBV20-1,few,TGCAGTGCTAGAGAAACGGACAGGCCTTTAAACACTGAAGCTTTCTTT,CSARETDRPLNTEAFF
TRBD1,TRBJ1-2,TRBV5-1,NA,TGCGCCAGCAGCCCCGGGACAGGAACGCCAAACGGCTATGGCTACACCTTC,CASSPGTGTPNGYGYTF
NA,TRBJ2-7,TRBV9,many,TGTGCCAGCAGCGTGGGGGCCGGGAGCTCCTACGAGCAGTACTTC,CASSVGAGSSYEQYF
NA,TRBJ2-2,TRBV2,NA,TGTGCCAGCACTCTGACAGTCACCGGGGAGCTGTTTTTT,CASTLTVTGELFF
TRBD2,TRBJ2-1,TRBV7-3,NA,TGTGCCAGCAGCTTAACGACGGGGAGAGCGGGGGCCCGCAATGAGCAGTTCTTC,CASSLTTGRAGARNEQFF
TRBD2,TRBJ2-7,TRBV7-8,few,TGTGCCAGCAGCTTAGCGCGGCGGGGGGACGAGCAGTACTTC,CASSLARRGDEQYF
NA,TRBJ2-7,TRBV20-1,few,TGCAGGGCGGGACATAACTACGAGCAGTACTTC,CRAGHNYEQYF
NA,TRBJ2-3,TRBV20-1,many,TGCAGTGCTAGTACAGGGGATACGCAGTATTTT,CSASTGDTQYF
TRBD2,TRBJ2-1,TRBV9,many,TGTGCCAGCAGCGTATCGGGCGGGAGTTACAATGAGCAGTTCTTC,CASSVSGGSYNEQFF
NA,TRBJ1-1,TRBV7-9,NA,TGTGCCAGCAGCTTAGAGTCCCGACTCACTGAAGCTTTCTTT,CASSLESRLTEAFF
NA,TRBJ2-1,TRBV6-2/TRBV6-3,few,TGTGCCAGCAGTCATATCCCTGGGGCCTACAATGAGCAGTTCTTC,CASSHIPGAYNEQFF
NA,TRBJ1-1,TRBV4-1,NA,TGCGCCAGCAGACACACAGGATCTAAGAACACTGAAGCTTTCTTT,CASRHTGSKNTEAFF
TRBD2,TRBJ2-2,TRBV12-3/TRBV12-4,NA,TGTGCCAGCAGTATAGCGGGGGGGCATCCCGGGGAGCTGTTTTTT,CASSIAGGHPGELFF
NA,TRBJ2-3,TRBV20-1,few,TGCAGTGCGCACTCCCCTAGCACAGATACGCAGTATTTT,CSAHSPSTDTQYF
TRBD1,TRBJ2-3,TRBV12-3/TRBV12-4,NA,TGTGCCAGCAGACCCGGGAAAGGGGGCCTTACGCAGTATTTT,CASRPGKGGLTQYF
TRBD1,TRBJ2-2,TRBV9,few,TGTGCCAGCAGCGGGGGACAGGGGAACACCGGGGAGCTGTTTTTT,CASSGGQGNTGELFF
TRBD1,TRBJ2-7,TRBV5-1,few,TGCGCCAGCAGCTGGTCCGGGACAGATTTCTACGAGCAGTACTTC,CASSWSGTDFYEQYF
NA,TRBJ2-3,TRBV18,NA,TGTGCCAGCTCACCCAACAGGGAAGATACGCAGTATTTT,CASSPNREDTQYF
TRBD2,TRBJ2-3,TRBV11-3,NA,TGTGCCAGCAGCCCCAAGGGGCGGGAGGGGTCAGATACGCAGTATTTT,CASSPKGREGSDTQYF
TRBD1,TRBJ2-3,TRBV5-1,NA,TGCGCCAGCAGCTTGGCAGGACAGGCCCCATATACGCAGTATTTT,CASSLAGQAPYTQYF
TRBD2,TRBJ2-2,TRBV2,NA,TGTGCCAGCAGTGTAAAGGGAGGGACCGGGGAGCTGTTTTTT,CASSVKGGTGELFF
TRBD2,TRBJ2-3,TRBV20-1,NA,TGCAGTGCTCAGACTAGCGGGAGAGGCACAGATACGCAGTATTTT,CSAQTSGRGTDTQYF